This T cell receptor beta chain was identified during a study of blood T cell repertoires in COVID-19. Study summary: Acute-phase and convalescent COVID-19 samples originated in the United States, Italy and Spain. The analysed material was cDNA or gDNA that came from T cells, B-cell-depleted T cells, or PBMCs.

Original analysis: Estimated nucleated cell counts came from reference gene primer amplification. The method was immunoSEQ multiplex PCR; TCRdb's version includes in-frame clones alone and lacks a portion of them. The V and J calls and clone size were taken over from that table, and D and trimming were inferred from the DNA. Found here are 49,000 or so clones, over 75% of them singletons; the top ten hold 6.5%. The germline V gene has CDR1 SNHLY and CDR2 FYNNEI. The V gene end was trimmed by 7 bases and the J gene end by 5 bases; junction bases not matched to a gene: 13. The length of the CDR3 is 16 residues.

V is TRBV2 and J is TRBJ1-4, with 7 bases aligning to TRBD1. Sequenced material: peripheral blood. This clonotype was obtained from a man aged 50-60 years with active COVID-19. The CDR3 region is CASKWDRTTENEKLFF. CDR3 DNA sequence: TGTGCCAGCAAATGGGACAGAACGACTGAAAATGAAAAACTGTTTTTT.